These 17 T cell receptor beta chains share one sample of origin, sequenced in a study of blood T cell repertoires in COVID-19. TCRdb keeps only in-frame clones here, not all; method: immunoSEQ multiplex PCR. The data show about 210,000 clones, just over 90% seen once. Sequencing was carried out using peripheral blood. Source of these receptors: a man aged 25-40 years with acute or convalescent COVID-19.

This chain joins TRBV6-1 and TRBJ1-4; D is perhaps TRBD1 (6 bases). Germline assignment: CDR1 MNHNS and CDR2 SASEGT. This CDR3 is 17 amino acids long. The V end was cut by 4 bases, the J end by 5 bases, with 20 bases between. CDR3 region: CASSARGTQLRNEKLFF. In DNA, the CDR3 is TGTGCCAGCAGTGCAAGGGGGACCCAACTACGAAATGAAAAACTGTTTTTT.

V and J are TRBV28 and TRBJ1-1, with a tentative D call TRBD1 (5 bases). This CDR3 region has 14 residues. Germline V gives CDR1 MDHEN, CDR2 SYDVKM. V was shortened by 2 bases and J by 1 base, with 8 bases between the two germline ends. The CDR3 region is CASSLGHQNTEAFF. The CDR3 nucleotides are TGTGCCAGCAGTTTAGGACACCAGAACACTGAAGCTTTCTTT.

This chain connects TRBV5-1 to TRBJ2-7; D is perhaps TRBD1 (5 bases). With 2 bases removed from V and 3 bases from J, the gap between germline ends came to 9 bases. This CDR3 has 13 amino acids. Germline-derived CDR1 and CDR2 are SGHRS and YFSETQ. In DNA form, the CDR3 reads TGCGCCAGCAGCTTCCAGGGTCACTACGAGCAGTACTTC. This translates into CASSFQGHYEQYF.

The CDR3: CSAGTGHGYTF. CDR3 bases: TGCAGCGCCGGGACAGGGCATGGCTACACCTTC. The V gene is TRBV29-1, the J gene TRBJ1-2; TRBD1 matches 9 bases. With V trimmed by 7 bases and J by 6 bases, 3 bases remained unmatched. The CDR3 spans 11 residues. The germline gives CDR1 SQVTM, CDR2 ANQGSEA. Together with reference TRBV29-1 and TRBJ1-2, the CDR3 gives the full variable domain: SAVISQKPSRDICQRGTSLTIQCQVDSQVTMMFWYRQQPGQSLTLIATANQGSEATYESGFVIDKFPISRPNLTFSTLTVSNMSPEDSSIYLCSAGTGHGYTFGSGTRLTVV.

The CDR3 bases are TGTGCCAGCAGGACCAGAAACGACAGGGATCCTGGCTACACCTTC. This encodes CASRTRNDRDPGYTF. The chain recombines TRBV7-9 with TRBJ1-2, with TRBD1 matching over 7 bases. CDR1 is SEHNR, CDR2 FQNEAQ, per germline (reference sequence). V lost 6 bases, J lost 7 bases, and 14 bases stayed unmatched. The CDR3 covers 15 residues.

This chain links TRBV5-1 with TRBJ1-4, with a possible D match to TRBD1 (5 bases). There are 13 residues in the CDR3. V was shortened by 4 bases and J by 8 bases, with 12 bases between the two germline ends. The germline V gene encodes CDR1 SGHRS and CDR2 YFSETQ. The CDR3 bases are TGCGCCAGCAGCGGGCAGGGTCAGGAAAAACTGTTTTTT. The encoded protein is CASSGQGQEKLFF.

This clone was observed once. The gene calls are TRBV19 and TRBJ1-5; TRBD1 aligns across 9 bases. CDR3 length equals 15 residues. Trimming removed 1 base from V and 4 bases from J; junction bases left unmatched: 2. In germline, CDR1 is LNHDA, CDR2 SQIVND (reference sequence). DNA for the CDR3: TGTGCCAGTAGTATAGGAGGGACAGGGAATCAGCCCCAGCATTTT. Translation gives CASSIGGTGNQPQHF. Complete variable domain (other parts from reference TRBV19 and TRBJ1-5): DGGITQSPKYLFRKEGQNVTLSCEQNLNHDAMYWYRQDPGQGLRLIYYSQIVNDFQKGDIAEGYSVSREKKESFPLTVTSAQKNPTAFYLCASSIGGTGNQPQHFGDGTRLSIL.

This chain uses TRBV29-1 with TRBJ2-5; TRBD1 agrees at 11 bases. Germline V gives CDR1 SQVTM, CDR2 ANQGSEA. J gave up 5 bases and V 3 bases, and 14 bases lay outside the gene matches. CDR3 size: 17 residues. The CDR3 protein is CSVETGQGAMNTETQYF. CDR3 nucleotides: TGCAGCGTTGAGACCGGACAGGGGGCGATGAACACCGAGACCCAGTACTTC.

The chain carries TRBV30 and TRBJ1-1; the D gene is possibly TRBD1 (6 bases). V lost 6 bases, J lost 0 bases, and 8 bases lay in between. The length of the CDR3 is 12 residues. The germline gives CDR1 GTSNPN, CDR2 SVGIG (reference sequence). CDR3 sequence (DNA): TGTGCCTGTGGACAGTTGAACACTGAAGCTTTCTTT. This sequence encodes CACGQLNTEAFF.

The CDR3 nucleotides are TGTGCCAGCAGCAGACTAGCGGGCCGCTACGAGCAGTACTTC. It translates to CASSRLAGRYEQYF. The V gene is TRBV21-1, the J gene TRBJ2-7; the table gives TRBD2 as D, unverified against the DNA. TRBV21-1 corresponds to a pseudogene. The CDR3 is made up of 14 amino acids.

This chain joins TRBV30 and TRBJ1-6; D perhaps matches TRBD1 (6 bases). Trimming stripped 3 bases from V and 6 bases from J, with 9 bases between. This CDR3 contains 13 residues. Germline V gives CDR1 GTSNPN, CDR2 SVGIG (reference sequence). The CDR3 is CAWSGGANSPLHF. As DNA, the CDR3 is TGTGCCTGGAGCGGGGGGGCTAATTCACCCCTCCACTTT.

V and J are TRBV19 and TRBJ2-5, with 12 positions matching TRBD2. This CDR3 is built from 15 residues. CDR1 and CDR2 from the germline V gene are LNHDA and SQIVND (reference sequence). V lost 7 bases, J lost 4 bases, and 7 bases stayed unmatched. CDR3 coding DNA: TGTGCCAGTACTCCTAGCGGGGGGGCGAGAGAGACCCAGTACTTC. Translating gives CASTPSGGARETQYF.

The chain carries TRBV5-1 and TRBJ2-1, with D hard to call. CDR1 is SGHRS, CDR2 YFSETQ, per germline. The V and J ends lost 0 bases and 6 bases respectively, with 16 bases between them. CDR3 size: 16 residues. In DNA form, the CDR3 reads TGCGCCAGCAGCTTGGATTCCCACTCTCTAGGCAATGAGCAGTTCTTC. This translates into CASSLDSHSLGNEQFF.

CDR3: CASSLDRDNQPQHF. The CDR3 nucleotides are TGTGCCAGCAGCTTAGACAGGGACAATCAGCCCCAGCATTTT. This sequence joins TRBV7-9 and TRBJ1-5; D might be TRBD1 (6 bases). V dropped 1 base and J dropped 3 bases, with 7 bases sitting between them. The CDR3 contains 14 residues. Germline CDR1 SEHNR, CDR2 FQNEAQ (reference sequence).

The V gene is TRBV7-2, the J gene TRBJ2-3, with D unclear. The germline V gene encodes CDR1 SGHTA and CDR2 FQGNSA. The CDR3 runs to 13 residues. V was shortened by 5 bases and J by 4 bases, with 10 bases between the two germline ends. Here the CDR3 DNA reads TGTGCCAGCAGCCTCTATTTATCAGATACGCAGTATTTT. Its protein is CASSLYLSDTQYF.

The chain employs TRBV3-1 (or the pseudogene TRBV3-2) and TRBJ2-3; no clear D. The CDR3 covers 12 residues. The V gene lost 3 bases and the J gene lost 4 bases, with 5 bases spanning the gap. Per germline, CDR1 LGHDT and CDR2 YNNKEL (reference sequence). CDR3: CASSHRADTQYF. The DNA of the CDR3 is TGTGCCAGCAGCCACCGCGCAGATACGCAGTATTTT.

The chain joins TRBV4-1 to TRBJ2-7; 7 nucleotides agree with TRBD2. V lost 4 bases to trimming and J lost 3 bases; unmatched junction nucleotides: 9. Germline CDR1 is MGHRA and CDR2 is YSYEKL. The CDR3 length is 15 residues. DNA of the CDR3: TGCGCCAGCAGCCGCGGGTCAGCGGGGATCTACGAGCAGTACTTC. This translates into CASSRGSAGIYEQYF.